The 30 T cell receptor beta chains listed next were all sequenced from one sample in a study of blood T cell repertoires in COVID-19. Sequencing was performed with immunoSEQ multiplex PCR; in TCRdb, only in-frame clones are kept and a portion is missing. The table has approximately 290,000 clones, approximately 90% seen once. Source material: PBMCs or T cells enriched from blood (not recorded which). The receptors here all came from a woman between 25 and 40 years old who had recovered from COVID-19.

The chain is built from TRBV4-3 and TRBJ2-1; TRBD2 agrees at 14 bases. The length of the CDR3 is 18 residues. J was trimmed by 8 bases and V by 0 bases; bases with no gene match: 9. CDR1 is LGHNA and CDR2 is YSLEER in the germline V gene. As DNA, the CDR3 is TGCGCCAGCAGCCAAGACGGAATCGGGACTAGCGGGAGTGATGAGCAGTTCTTC. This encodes CASSQDGIGTSGSDEQFF.

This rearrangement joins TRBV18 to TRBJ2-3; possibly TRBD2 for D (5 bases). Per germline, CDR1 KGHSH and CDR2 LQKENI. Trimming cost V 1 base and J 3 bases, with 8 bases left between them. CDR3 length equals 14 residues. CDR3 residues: CASSPLWETDTQYF. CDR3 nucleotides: TGTGCCAGCTCACCACTATGGGAGACAGATACGCAGTATTTT. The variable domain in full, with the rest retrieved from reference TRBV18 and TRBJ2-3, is NAGVMQNPRHLVRRRGQEARLRCSPMKGHSHVYWYRQLPEEGLKFMVYLQKENIIDESGMPKERFSAEFPKEGPSILRIQQVVRGDSAAYFCASSPLWETDTQYFGPGTRLTVL.

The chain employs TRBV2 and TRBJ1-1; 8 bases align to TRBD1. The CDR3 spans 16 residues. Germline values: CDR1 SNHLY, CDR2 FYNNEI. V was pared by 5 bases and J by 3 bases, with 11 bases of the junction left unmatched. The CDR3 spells CASSPEGTGPYTEAFF. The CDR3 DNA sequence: TGTGCCAGCAGTCCAGAAGGGACAGGTCCGTACACTGAAGCTTTCTTT.

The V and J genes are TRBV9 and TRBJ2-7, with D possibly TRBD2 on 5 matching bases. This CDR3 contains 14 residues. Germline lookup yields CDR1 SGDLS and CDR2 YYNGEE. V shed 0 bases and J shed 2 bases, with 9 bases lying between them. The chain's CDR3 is CASSVGAAPYEQYF. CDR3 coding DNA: TGTGCCAGCAGCGTAGGAGCGGCACCCTACGAGCAGTACTTC.

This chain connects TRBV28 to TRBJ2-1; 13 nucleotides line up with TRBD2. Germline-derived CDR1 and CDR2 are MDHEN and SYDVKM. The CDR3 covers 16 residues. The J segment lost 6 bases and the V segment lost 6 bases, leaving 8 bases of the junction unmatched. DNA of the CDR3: TGTGCCAGCAGGGCTACTAGCGGGGGGGGAGGCAATGAGCAGTTCTTC. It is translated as CASRATSGGGGNEQFF.

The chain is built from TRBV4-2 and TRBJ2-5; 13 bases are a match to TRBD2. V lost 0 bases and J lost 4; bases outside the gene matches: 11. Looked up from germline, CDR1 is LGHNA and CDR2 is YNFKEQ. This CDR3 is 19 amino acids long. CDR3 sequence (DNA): TGTGCCAGCAGCCAAGATTGGGTTGGACTAGCGGGAGAAGGAGAGACCCAGTACTTC. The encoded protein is CASSQDWVGLAGEGETQYF.

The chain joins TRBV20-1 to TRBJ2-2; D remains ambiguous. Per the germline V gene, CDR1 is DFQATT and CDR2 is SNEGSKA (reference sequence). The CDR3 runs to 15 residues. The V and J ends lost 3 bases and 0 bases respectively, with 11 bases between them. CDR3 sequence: CSASGSATNTGELFF. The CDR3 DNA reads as TGCAGTGCTAGTGGCAGCGCCACGAACACCGGGGAGCTGTTTTTT.

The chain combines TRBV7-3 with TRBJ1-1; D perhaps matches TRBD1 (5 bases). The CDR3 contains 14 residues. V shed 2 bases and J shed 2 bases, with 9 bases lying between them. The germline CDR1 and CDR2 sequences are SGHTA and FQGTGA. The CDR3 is CASSLSGSNTEAFF. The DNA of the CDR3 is TGTGCCAGCAGCTTATCAGGGTCTAACACTGAAGCTTTCTTT.

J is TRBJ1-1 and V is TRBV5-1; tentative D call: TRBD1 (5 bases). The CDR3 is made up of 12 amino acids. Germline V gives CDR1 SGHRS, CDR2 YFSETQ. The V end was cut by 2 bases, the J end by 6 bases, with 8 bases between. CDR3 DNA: TGCGCCAGCAGCTTTGGGGGGGCTGAAGCTTTCTTT. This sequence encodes CASSFGGAEAFF.

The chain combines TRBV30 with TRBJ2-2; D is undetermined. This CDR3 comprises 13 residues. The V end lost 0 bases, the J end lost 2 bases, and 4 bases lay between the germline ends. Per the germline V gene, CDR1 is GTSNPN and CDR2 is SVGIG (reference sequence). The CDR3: CAWSVHNTGELFF. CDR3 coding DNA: TGTGCCTGGAGTGTACACAACACCGGGGAGCTGTTTTTT.

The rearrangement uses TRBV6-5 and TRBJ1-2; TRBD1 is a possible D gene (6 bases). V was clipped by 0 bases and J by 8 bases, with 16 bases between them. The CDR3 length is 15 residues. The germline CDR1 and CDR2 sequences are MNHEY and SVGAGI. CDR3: CASSYSLRQEGGYTF. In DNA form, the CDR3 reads TGTGCCAGCAGTTACTCACTTAGACAGGAAGGAGGCTACACCTTC.

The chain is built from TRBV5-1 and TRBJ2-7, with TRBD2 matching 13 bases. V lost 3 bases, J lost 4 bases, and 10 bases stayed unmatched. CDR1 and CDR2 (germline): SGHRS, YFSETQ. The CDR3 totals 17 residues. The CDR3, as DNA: TGCGCCAGCAGCTCCTGGACTAGCGGGAGAGGGTGGTACGAGCAGTACTTC. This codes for CASSSWTSGRGWYEQYF.

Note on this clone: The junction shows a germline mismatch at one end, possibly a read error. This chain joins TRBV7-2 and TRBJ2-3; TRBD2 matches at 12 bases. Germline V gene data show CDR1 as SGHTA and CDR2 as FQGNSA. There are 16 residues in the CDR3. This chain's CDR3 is CASSLAGGPSGDTQYF. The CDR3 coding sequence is TGTGCCAGCAGCCTAGCGGGAGGGCCCTCTGGAGATACGCAGTATTTT.

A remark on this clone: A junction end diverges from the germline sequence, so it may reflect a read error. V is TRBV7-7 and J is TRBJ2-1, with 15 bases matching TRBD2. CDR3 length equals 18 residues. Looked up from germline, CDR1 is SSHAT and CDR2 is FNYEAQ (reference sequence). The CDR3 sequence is CASSLGLAGGPGYNEQFF. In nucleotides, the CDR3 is TGTGCTAGCAGCCTAGGACTAGCGGGAGGGCCGGGGTACAATGAGCAGTTCTTC.

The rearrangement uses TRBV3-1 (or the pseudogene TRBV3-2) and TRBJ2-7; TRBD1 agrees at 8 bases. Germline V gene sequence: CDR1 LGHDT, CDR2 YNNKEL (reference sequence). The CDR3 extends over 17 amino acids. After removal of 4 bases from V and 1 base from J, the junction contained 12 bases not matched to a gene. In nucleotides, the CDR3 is TGTGCCAGCAGCCGAAGCGAAACGGGACAGGAATCCTACGAGCAGTACTTC. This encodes CASSRSETGQESYEQYF.

DNA for the CDR3: TGTGCCAGCAGCTTAAAGGGGGGGGCGCTCAACGAGCAGTACTTC. It is translated as CASSLKGGALNEQYF. This chain uses TRBV13 with TRBJ2-7; tentative D call: TRBD2 (7 bases). CDR1 and CDR2 from the germline V gene are PRHDT and FYEKMQ (reference sequence). Trimming pared 2 bases from V and 5 bases from J, leaving 16 bases between. The CDR3 sequence is 15 residues long.

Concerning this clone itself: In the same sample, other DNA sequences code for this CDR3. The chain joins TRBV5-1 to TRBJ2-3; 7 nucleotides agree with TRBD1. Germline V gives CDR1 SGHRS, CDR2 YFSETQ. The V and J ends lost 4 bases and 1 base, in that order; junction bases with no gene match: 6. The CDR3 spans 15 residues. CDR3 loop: CASSLRGLGTDTQYF. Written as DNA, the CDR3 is TGCGCCAGCAGCCTCAGGGGGTTGGGCACAGATACGCAGTATTTT.

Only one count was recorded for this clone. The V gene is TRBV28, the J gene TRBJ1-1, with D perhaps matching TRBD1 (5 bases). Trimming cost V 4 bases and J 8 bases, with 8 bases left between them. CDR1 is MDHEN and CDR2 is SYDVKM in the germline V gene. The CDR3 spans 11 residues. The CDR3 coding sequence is TGTGCCAGCAGTTCCAGGGCAGAAGCTTTCTTT. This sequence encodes CASSSRAEAFF.

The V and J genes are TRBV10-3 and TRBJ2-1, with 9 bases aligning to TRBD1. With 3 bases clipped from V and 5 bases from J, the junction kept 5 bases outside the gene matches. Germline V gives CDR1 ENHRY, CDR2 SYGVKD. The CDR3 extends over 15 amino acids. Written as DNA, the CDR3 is TGTGCCATCAGTGATTCCGGGACAGGGCACAATGAGCAGTTCTTC. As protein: CAISDSGTGHNEQFF.

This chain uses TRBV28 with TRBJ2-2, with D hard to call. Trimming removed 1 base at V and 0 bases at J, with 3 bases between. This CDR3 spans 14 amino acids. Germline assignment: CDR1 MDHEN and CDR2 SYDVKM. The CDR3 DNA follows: TGTGCCAGCAGTTTATCAGCGAACACCGGGGAGCTGTTTTTT. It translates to CASSLSANTGELFF.

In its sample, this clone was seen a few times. Here the CDR3 DNA reads TGTGCCAGCTACCCTCCCCGGGGGACAGGGGATGAAAAACTGTTTTTT. It translates to CASYPPRGTGDEKLFF. The chain recombines TRBV28 with TRBJ1-4; 10 bases agree with TRBD1. Germline CDR1 is MDHEN and CDR2 is SYDVKM. The CDR3 is 16 amino acids. Germline trimming cut 8 bases from V and 6 bases from J; bases unmatched to any gene: 12.

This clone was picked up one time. CDR3 residues: CASSSLASSTDTQYF. In DNA form, the CDR3 reads TGTGCCAGCAGCTCGCTAGCGTCCAGCACAGATACGCAGTATTTT. J is TRBJ2-3 and V is TRBV7-6; tentatively, D is TRBD2 (6 bases). V was pared by 4 bases and J by 0 bases, with 11 bases between. Germline V gene data show CDR1 as SGHVS and CDR2 as FNYEAQ. The CDR3 covers 15 residues.

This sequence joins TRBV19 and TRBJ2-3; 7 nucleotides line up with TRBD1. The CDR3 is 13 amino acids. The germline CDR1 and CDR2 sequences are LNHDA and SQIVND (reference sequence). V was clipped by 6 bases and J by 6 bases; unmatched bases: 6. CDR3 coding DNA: TGTGCCAGTAGCCAACAGGGGAGTGATACGCAGTATTTT. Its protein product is CASSQQGSDTQYF.

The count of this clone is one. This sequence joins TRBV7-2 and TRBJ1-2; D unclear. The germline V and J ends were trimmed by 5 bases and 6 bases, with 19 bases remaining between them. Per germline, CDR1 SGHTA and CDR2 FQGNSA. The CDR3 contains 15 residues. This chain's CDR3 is CASSHMVAGVDGYTF. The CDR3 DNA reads TGTGCCAGCAGCCACATGGTGGCAGGCGTCGATGGCTACACCTTC.

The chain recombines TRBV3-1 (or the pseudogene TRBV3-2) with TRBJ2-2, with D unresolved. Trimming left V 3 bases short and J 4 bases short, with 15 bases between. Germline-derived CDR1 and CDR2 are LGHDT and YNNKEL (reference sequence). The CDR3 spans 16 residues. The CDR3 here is CASSHDSLGGTGELFF. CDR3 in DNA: TGTGCCAGCAGCCACGACTCCCTTGGTGGCACCGGGGAGCTGTTTTTT.

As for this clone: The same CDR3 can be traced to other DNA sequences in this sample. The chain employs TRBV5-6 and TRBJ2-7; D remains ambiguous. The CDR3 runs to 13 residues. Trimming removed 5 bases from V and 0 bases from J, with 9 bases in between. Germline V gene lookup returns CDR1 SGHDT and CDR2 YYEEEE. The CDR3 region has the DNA TGTGCCAGCAGTCGTCCCTCCTCCTACGAGCAGTACTTC. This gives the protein CASSRPSSYEQYF.

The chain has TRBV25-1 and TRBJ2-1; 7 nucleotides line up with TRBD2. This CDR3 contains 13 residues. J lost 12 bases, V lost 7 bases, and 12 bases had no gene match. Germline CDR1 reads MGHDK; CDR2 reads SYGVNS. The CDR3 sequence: CASTGTIIGGQFF. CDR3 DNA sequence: TGTGCCAGCACCGGGACTATTATTGGAGGGCAGTTCTTC.

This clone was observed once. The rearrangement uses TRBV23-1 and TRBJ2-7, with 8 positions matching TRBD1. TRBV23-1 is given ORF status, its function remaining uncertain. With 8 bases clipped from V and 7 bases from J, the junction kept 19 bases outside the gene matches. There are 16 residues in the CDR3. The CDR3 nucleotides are TGCGCCAGCTGGACTGACAGGGGCCCCACCGGGGGAGAGCAGTACTTC. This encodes CASWTDRGPTGGEQYF.

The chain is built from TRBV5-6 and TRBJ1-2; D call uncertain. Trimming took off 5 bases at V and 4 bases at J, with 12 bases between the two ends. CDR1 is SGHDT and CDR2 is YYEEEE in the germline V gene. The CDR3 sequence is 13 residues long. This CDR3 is CASRDQTFYGYTF. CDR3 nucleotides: TGTGCCAGCAGGGATCAGACTTTCTATGGCTACACCTTC.

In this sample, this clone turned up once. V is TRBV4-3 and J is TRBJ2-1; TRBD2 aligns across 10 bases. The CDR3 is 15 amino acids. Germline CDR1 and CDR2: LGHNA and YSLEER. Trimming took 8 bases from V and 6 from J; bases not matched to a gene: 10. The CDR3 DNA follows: TGCGCCAGCGCTACGACAGCGGGAGGGAGCAATGAGCAGTTCTTC. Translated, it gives CASATTAGGSNEQFF.